This T cell receptor (beta chain) was sequenced for a study of shared clonotypes between healthy human individuals. The J segment lost 2 bases and the V segment lost 0 bases, leaving 6 bases of the junction unmatched. CDR3 length equals 16 residues. Germline CDR1 reads SGHRS; CDR2 reads YFSETQ. Measured with immunoSEQ multiplex PCR; TCRdb has only the in-frame clones, and not every one. The sample includes around 200,000 clones, 90% to 95% seen only once; the top ten take 0.067%. All donors were Caucasian adults living in Nashville, Tennessee. Sequenced: naive CD4+ T cells sorted from blood. The sample's subset: CD45RA+ positively selected. The origin of this receptor is a woman in her 30s in good health. The rearrangement uses TRBV5-1 and TRBJ2-7, with TRBD1 identical over 9 bases. CDR3: CASSLEPGTGTYEQYF. CDR3 DNA sequence: TGCGCCAGCAGCTTGGAACCTGGGACAGGGACCTACGAGCAGTACTTC.